This TCR beta chain was captured in a study of early T cells in non-severe SARS-CoV-2 infection. The CDR3 length is 15 residues. Germline V gives CDR1 SEHNR, CDR2 FQNEAQ (reference sequence). The table lists this clonotype with a few counts. The germline gene is not matched at one end of the junction; a read error may be the cause. TCRdb re-called the 5' RACE reads with MiXCR, one entry per CDR3 protein. This sample has 60,000 to 65,000 distinct CDR3 sequences, with 7.5% to 9% found just once. The TCR originated in an adult who was a healthcare worker with PCR-confirmed SARS-CoV-2 infection or an uninfected control (not recorded which). V usage is TRBV7-9 and J usage is TRBJ1-3; a weak D match, TRBD1 (6 bases). The sequencing here drew on whole blood, taken at baseline. This chain's CDR3 is CASSFGQHSENTIYF. In DNA form, the CDR3 reads TGTGCCAGCAGCTTTGGACAGCACTCTGAAAACACCATATATTTT.